These 32 T cell receptor beta chains were all obtained from the same sample, sequenced in a study of blood T cell repertoires in COVID-19. Clones were sequenced by immunoSEQ multiplex PCR, and TCRdb holds only the in-frame ones, with some missing. Of roughly 300,000 clones in the sample, around 92% are singletons; the top ten hold approximately 1.8%. Sequenced material: peripheral blood. The receptors come from a woman between 25 and 40 years old with COVID-19, enrolled during active disease.

This chain connects TRBV19 to TRBJ2-5; D perhaps matches TRBD1 (5 bases). The germline CDR1 and CDR2 sequences are LNHDA and SQIVND (reference sequence). V was pared by 5 bases and J by 5 bases, with 9 bases between. The CDR3 contains 12 residues. The CDR3 loop is CASSQGQETQYF. The CDR3, as DNA: TGTGCCAGTAGTCAGGGCCAGGAGACCCAGTACTTC.

The gene calls are TRBV4-1 and TRBJ2-7; D possibly corresponds to TRBD1 (5 bases). With 3 bases removed from V and 2 bases from J, the gap between germline ends came to 20 bases. CDR1 and CDR2 (germline): MGHRA, YSYEKL. There are 17 residues in the CDR3. Written as DNA, the CDR3 is TGCGCCAGCAGCCATCCCTCCAGGCAGGGCCCAACCTACGAGCAGTACTTC. Its translation is CASSHPSRQGPTYEQYF.

This chain uses TRBV2 with TRBJ1-2; TRBD1 agrees at 10 bases. V shed 6 bases and J 5 bases; nucleotides not matched to a gene: 6. From germline, CDR1 is SNHLY and CDR2 FYNNEI. The length of the CDR3 is 14 residues. The CDR3 loop is CASRGRTGGYGYTF. The CDR3 nucleotides read TGTGCCAGCAGGGGACGGACAGGGGGTTATGGCTACACCTTC. The complete variable domain, with remaining parts taken from reference TRBV2 and TRBJ1-2, reads EPEVTQTPSHQVTQMGQEVILRCVPISNHLYFYWYRQILGQKVEFLVSFYNNEISEKSEIFDDQFSVERPDGSNFTLKIRSTKLEDSAMYFCASRGRTGGYGYTFGSGTRLTVV.

This clone was seen a single time. The V and J genes are TRBV24-1 and TRBJ2-2, with D unclear. Germline V CDR1 and CDR2: KGHDR, SFDVKD. The CDR3 length is 12 residues. Trimming cost V 1 base and J 8 bases, with 4 bases left between them. The CDR3 loop is CATSDFTGELFF. CDR3 nucleotides: TGTGCCACCAGTGATTTTACTGGGGAGCTGTTTTTT.

This clone was detected a few times. V usage is TRBV10-1 and J usage is TRBJ2-1, with no clear D. There are 12 residues in the CDR3. Per germline, CDR1 WNHNN and CDR2 SYGVQD (reference sequence). The ends were cut back, 3 bases at V and 7 bases at J, with 7 bases in the middle. Here the CDR3 DNA reads TGCGCCAGCAGTGACCGGAGAAATGAGCAGTTCTTC. It specifies CASSDRRNEQFF.

This sequence joins TRBV11-2 and TRBJ2-5; D gene unclear. The CDR3 runs 15 residues. Deletions cut 3 bases from V and 4 bases from J, with 15 bases between. Germline CDR1 is SGHAT and CDR2 is FQNNGV. The CDR3 DNA reads TGTGCCAGCAGCTTTAGCCCCGGCTACGGAGAGACCCAGTACTTC. Translation gives CASSFSPGYGETQYF.

The chain links TRBV4-1 to TRBJ2-3, with 13 bases that match TRBD2. The length of the CDR3 is 17 residues. After removal of 0 bases from V and 8 bases from J, the junction contained 8 bases not matched to a gene. The germline V gene encodes CDR1 MGHRA and CDR2 YSYEKL. The CDR3 loop is CASSQELAGGAQATQYF. The CDR3 DNA is TGCGCCAGCAGCCAAGAACTAGCGGGGGGGGCGCAGGCTACGCAGTATTTT.

The chain recombines TRBV4-2 with TRBJ1-1; 7 bases map to TRBD1. Germline V gene data show CDR1 as LGHNA and CDR2 as YNFKEQ. This CDR3 contains 13 residues. J gave up 10 bases and V 3 bases, and 8 bases lay outside the gene matches. CDR3 sequence reads: CASSHVGQVGAFF. CDR3 DNA: TGTGCCAGCAGCCATGTTGGACAGGTCGGAGCTTTCTTT.

The V and J genes are TRBV19 and TRBJ1-1; D is undetermined. The CDR3 runs 13 residues. Germline V gene data show CDR1 as LNHDA and CDR2 as SQIVND (reference sequence). The V end lost 9 bases, the J end lost 1 base, and 12 bases lay between the germline ends. The CDR3 DNA follows: TGTGCCAGCCTAACTTCCGGGAACACTGAAGCTTTCTTT. Translation: CASLTSGNTEAFF.

The V and J genes are TRBV19 and TRBJ1-2; 9 bases map to TRBD1. J gave up 8 bases and V 5 bases, and 6 bases lay outside the gene matches. Germline V lookup: CDR1 LNHDA, CDR2 SQIVND (reference sequence). This CDR3 contains 13 residues. CDR3 loop: CASSFRDRDGYTF. CDR3 DNA sequence: TGTGCCAGTAGTTTCCGGGACAGGGACGGCTACACCTTC.

This clone was counted a few times. V is TRBV11-3 and J is TRBJ2-1; no clear D gene. The V and J ends lost 6 bases and 10 bases respectively, with 16 bases between them. CDR3 length equals 13 residues. Germline CDR1 SGHNT, CDR2 YENEEA. This CDR3 reads CASSSTPAGEQFF. In DNA form, the CDR3 reads TGTGCCAGCAGTTCCACTCCCGCAGGAGAGCAGTTCTTC.

The rearrangement joins TRBV7-2 to TRBJ2-3, with 9 positions matching TRBD2. V was pared by 2 bases and J by 5 bases, with 8 bases of the junction left unmatched. Looked up from germline, CDR1 is SGHTA and CDR2 is FQGNSA. The CDR3 runs 16 residues. The CDR3 nucleotides are TGTGCCAGCAGCTTACGAGGCGGGGGGGCCAAAGATACGCAGTATTTT. Translation: CASSLRGGGAKDTQYF.

The chain recombines TRBV6-5 with TRBJ2-7; the match to TRBD1 covers 9 bases. There are 14 residues in the CDR3. CDR1 and CDR2 (germline): MNHEY, SVGAGI. The trim removed 0 bases at V and 3 bases at J, leaving 0 bases unmatched. The CDR3 DNA is TGTGCCAGCAGTTACTCGGACAGGGGCTACGAGCAGTACTTC. This codes for CASSYSDRGYEQYF.

V is TRBV2 and J is TRBJ2-5; 8 nucleotides agree with TRBD1. This CDR3 is built from 13 residues. The V and J ends lost 6 bases and 3 bases, in that order; junction bases with no gene match: 3. The germline V gene has CDR1 SNHLY and CDR2 FYNNEI. The CDR3 region has the DNA TGTGCCAGCAGCACACAGGGGGAAGAGACCCAGTACTTC. It specifies CASSTQGEETQYF. Full variable domain (missing parts from reference TRBV2 and TRBJ2-5): EPEVTQTPSHQVTQMGQEVILRCVPISNHLYFYWYRQILGQKVEFLVSFYNNEISEKSEIFDDQFSVERPDGSNFTLKIRSTKLEDSAMYFCASSTQGEETQYFGPGTRLLVL.

This chain connects TRBV5-7 to TRBJ1-5; perhaps TRBD1 as D (5 bases). TRBV5-7 carries the ORF label, with uncertain function. The V end was cut by 7 bases, the J end by 2 bases, with 13 bases between. The CDR3 spans 14 residues. The CDR3 DNA follows: TGTGCCAGCGGGGGGAATGTCGGCAATCAGCCCCAGCATTTT. Its translation: CASGGNVGNQPQHF.

Ten or more counts support this clone. V usage is TRBV7-9 and J usage is TRBJ1-5; 10 positions agree with TRBD1. Germline assignment: CDR1 SEHNR and CDR2 FQNEAQ (reference sequence). V lost 8 bases, J lost 4 bases, and 5 bases stayed unmatched. This CDR3 comprises 14 residues. In DNA form, the CDR3 reads TGTGCCAGCTCGCCGGGACAGGGGAATCAGCCCCAGCATTTT. Encoded protein: CASSPGQGNQPQHF.

The chain links TRBV5-6 to TRBJ2-5, with TRBD2 matching over 10 bases. Germline V gene lookup returns CDR1 SGHDT and CDR2 YYEEEE. V was pared by 1 base and J by 5 bases, with 5 bases of the junction left unmatched. CDR3 length: 15 amino acids. The CDR3 loop is CASSLTAGGHETQYF. CDR3 nucleotides: TGTGCCAGCAGCTTGACAGCGGGGGGGCATGAGACCCAGTACTTC. The full variable domain, rest sourced from reference TRBV5-6 and TRBJ2-5, is DAGVTQSPTHLIKTRGQQVTLRCSPKSGHDTVSWYQQALGQGPQFIFQYYEEEERQRGNFPDRFSGHQFPNYSSELNVNALLLGDSALYLCASSLTAGGHETQYFGPGTRLLVL.

V gene TRBV30 combines with J gene TRBJ1-1, with D hard to call. CDR3 size: 14 residues. Deletions cut 3 bases from V and 3 bases from J, with 14 bases between. Germline V gene lookup returns CDR1 GTSNPN and CDR2 SVGIG (reference sequence). This CDR3 reads CAWRKRSSDTEAFF. The CDR3 DNA reads as TGTGCCTGGAGGAAGCGGTCATCCGACACTGAAGCTTTCTTT.

This chain links TRBV2 with TRBJ1-2, with D tentatively TRBD1 (6 bases). This CDR3 has 13 amino acids. Germline-derived CDR1 and CDR2 are SNHLY and FYNNEI. The ends were cut back, 3 bases at V and 4 bases at J, with 9 bases in the middle. DNA for the CDR3: TGTGCCAGCAGTGATGAACAGGGCTATGGCTACACCTTC. Protein: CASSDEQGYGYTF.

The V call is TRBV20-1, the J call TRBJ1-4, with a tentative D call TRBD1 (6 bases). CDR1 and CDR2 from the germline V gene are DFQATT and SNEGSKA (reference sequence). The CDR3 is 14 residues long. V was pared by 3 bases and J by 8 bases, with 16 bases between. The CDR3 DNA sequence: TGCAGTGCTAGTCCCAGGGGAAGAGAGGAAAAACTGTTTTTT. It codes for CSASPRGREEKLFF.

The V gene is TRBV5-1, the J gene TRBJ1-1; 9 bases match TRBD1. CDR3 length equals 16 residues. Looked up from germline, CDR1 is SGHRS and CDR2 is YFSETQ. Losses at the gene ends were 5 bases for V and 1 base for J; bases not matched to a gene: 9. CDR3 loop: CASRPMGQGSNTEAFF. The DNA for the CDR3 is TGCGCCAGCAGGCCAATGGGACAGGGCTCGAACACTGAAGCTTTCTTT.

V usage is TRBV7-8 and J usage is TRBJ1-6; D is perhaps TRBD1 (6 bases). The CDR3 sequence is 14 residues long. Germline V gives CDR1 SGHVS, CDR2 FQNEAQ. V was shortened by 5 bases and J by 9 bases, with 14 bases between the two germline ends. In DNA form, the CDR3 reads TGTGCCAGCAGCCTAAACAGGGCGAGTTCACCCCTCCACTTT. It codes for CASSLNRASSPLHF.

This sequence joins TRBV19 and TRBJ2-3, with 12 nucleotides matching TRBD2. With 7 bases clipped from V and 5 bases from J, the junction kept 13 bases outside the gene matches. Germline V gene lookup returns CDR1 LNHDA and CDR2 SQIVND (reference sequence). The CDR3 spans 17 residues. As DNA, the CDR3 is TGTGCCAGTACCCAGGGGCTAGCGGGGGGGCGCGGAGATACGCAGTATTTT. It encodes CASTQGLAGGRGDTQYF.

The rearrangement uses TRBV4-2 and TRBJ1-1; 8 positions match TRBD1. CDR1 and CDR2 (germline): LGHNA, YNFKEQ. With V trimmed by 0 bases and J by 1 base, 4 bases remained unmatched. The CDR3 is 16 residues long. CDR3 loop: CASSQELRGPNTEAFF. CDR3 bases: TGTGCCAGCAGCCAAGAGCTCAGGGGGCCGAACACTGAAGCTTTCTTT.

This chain links TRBV2 with TRBJ1-6, with a weak D call TRBD1 (6 bases). Germline assignment: CDR1 SNHLY and CDR2 FYNNEI. V lost 7 bases and J 14 bases, leaving 18 bases between the germline ends. CDR3 length: 13 residues. In nucleotides, the CDR3 is TGTGCCAGCATTCCTAAGGGGGGGTTAACCCTCCACTTT. This codes for CASIPKGGLTLHF.

V usage is TRBV6-5 and J usage is TRBJ1-2; D perhaps matches TRBD1 (6 bases). Trimming pared 2 bases from V and 6 bases from J, leaving 19 bases between. Germline V gives CDR1 MNHEY, CDR2 SVGAGI. The CDR3 totals 16 residues. This CDR3 reads CASSYEGGAHSNGYTF. The DNA for the CDR3 is TGTGCCAGCAGTTACGAGGGGGGGGCGCATTCCAATGGCTACACCTTC.

The rearrangement uses TRBV6-5 and TRBJ1-6; D perhaps matches TRBD1 (5 bases). The CDR3 sequence is 13 residues long. Deletions cut 8 bases from V and 9 bases from J, with 14 bases between. Germline V gene lookup returns CDR1 MNHEY and CDR2 SVGAGI. For the CDR3, the DNA is TGTGCCAGCCAAAGGGACGGGGGTTCACCCCTCCACTTT. It translates to CASQRDGGSPLHF.

The chain couples TRBV5-1 to TRBJ1-5; unclear D gene. V gave up 3 bases and J gave up 10 bases, with 20 bases separating them. CDR1 SGHRS and CDR2 YFSETQ come from the germline V gene. The CDR3 contains 15 residues. The DNA of the CDR3 is TGCGCCAGCAGCTCCCGGGGAGGGCCCTCGGATCCCCAGCATTTT. Encoded protein: CASSSRGGPSDPQHF.

V usage is TRBV19 and J usage is TRBJ1-6; D gene ambiguous. Germline assignment: CDR1 LNHDA and CDR2 SQIVND (reference sequence). The CDR3 is made up of 16 amino acids. V gave up 6 bases and J gave up 0 bases, with 12 bases separating them. The CDR3 DNA follows: TGTGCCAGTAGAGGCGAAAGGAGCTCCTATAATTCACCCCTCCACTTT. Its translation is CASRGERSSYNSPLHF.

J is TRBJ1-5 and V is TRBV27; D is possibly TRBD1 (5 bases). The CDR3 loop spans 13 amino acids. The V end lost 4 bases, the J end lost 5 bases, and 9 bases lay between the germline ends. Germline V gives CDR1 MNHEY, CDR2 SMNVEV (reference sequence). The CDR3 coding sequence is TGTGCCAGCAGTTCAGGGACTTATCAGCCCCAGCATTTT. Residues: CASSSGTYQPQHF.

This chain joins TRBV6-2 or TRBV6-3 and TRBJ1-2, with D unclear. This CDR3 is built from 11 residues. Trimming removed 5 bases at V and 7 bases at J, with 8 bases between. Looked up from germline, CDR1 is MNHEY and CDR2 is SVGEGT. The CDR3 DNA reads TGTGCCAGCAGTAACGGTGTTGGCTACACCTTC. Translation gives CASSNGVGYTF.

The V call is TRBV5-6, the J call TRBJ1-2; TRBD1 agrees at 10 bases. Per germline, CDR1 SGHDT and CDR2 YYEEEE. The CDR3 has 17 residues. Losses at the gene ends were 0 bases for V and 7 bases for J; bases not matched to a gene: 12. CDR3 in amino acids: CASSLGQGAIRSGGYTF. CDR3 DNA sequence: TGTGCCAGCAGCTTGGGACAGGGGGCGATTAGGTCTGGTGGCTACACCTTC.